The following is a T cell receptor (beta chain) sequence with its context. V lost 1 base, J lost 5 bases, and 7 bases stayed unmatched. Germline V lookup: CDR1 LGHNA, CDR2 YNFKEQ. The CDR3 runs 15 residues. The data originate from a study of blood T cell repertoires in COVID-19. At the level of the study: Acute-phase and convalescent COVID-19 samples originated in the United States, Italy and Spain. In each case, the material was cDNA or gDNA derived from T cells, B-cell-depleted T cells, or PBMCs.

Under the authors' procedure: Reference gene primer amplification yielded estimated nucleated cell counts. Method: immunoSEQ multiplex PCR; TCRdb's copy keeps in-frame clones and lacks some. The V and J calls and the clone size are those of that table, but D and trimming were determined from the DNA. Among around 310,000 clones listed, 88% were seen once. The source of this sequence is a woman in her forties or fifties with active or convalescent COVID-19. Source material: peripheral blood. The chain employs TRBV4-2 and TRBJ2-7, with 8 positions matching TRBD2. The CDR3 protein is CASSQVLAGKHEQYF. The DNA of the CDR3 is TGTGCCAGCAGCCAAGTTTTAGCGGGGAAGCACGAGCAGTACTTC.